The next 14 T cell receptor beta chains were all read from a single sample in a study of T cell clones after liver transplantation. Measured with immunoSEQ multiplex PCR; TCRdb has only the in-frame clones, and not every one. The sample holds tens of thousands of clones; roughly 82% are singletons and the top ten take approximately 0.43%. The starting material was CD4+ T cells from blood, obtained 45 to 46 months after liver transplant. These receptors all come from a human patient who received a liver transplant. Some T cells here may be from the graft donor.

V is TRBV6-1 and J is TRBJ1-5, with D possibly matching TRBD1 (5 bases). Germline loops: CDR1 MNHNS, CDR2 SASEGT. V lost 11 bases to trimming and J lost 3 bases, with 17 bases between them. The CDR3 covers 14 residues. Written as DNA, the CDR3 is TGTGCCTCCTTTCTCGGGGGGAACAATCAGCCCCAGCATTTT. This sequence encodes CASFLGGNNQPQHF.

The chain carries TRBV7-2 and TRBJ2-3; 14 nucleotides agree with TRBD2. Germline CDR1 reads SGHTA; CDR2 reads FQGNSA. CDR3 size: 16 residues. Trimming cost V 3 bases and J 3 bases; bases outside gene matches: 2. The CDR3 sequence: CASSFGLAGGTDTQYF. As DNA, the CDR3 is TGTGCCAGCAGCTTCGGACTAGCGGGAGGTACAGATACGCAGTATTTT.

This clone has just one count. V is TRBV2 and J is TRBJ2-4; tentatively, D is TRBD1 (5 bases). Germline V gene data show CDR1 as SNHLY and CDR2 as FYNNEI. V was pared by 4 bases and J by 4 bases, with 8 bases between. This CDR3 is built from 13 residues. CDR3 nucleotides: TGTGCCAGCAGTGTCCGACAGAAAAACATTCAGTACTTC. It specifies CASSVRQKNIQYF.

The chain is built from TRBV5-1 and TRBJ2-5; D might be TRBD1 or TRBD2, each matching 5 bases. CDR3 length: 15 amino acids. V was pared by 2 bases and J by 3 bases, with 14 bases between. Germline CDR1 reads SGHRS; CDR2 reads YFSETQ. The CDR3, as DNA: TGCGCCAGCAGCTTACCGTCCGGGACGGAAGAGACCCAGTACTTC. It is translated as CASSLPSGTEETQYF. The full variable domain, with the rest looked up from reference TRBV5-1 and TRBJ2-5, is KAGVTQTPRYLIKTRGQQVTLSCSPISGHRSVSWYQQTPGQGLQFLFEYFSETQRNKGNFPGRFSGRQFSNSRSEMNVSTLELGDSALYLCASSLPSGTEETQYFGPGTRLLVL.

The chain carries TRBV28 and TRBJ1-2, with TRBD1 as a possible D gene (6 bases). The CDR3 sequence is 15 residues long. With 8 bases removed from V and 0 bases from J, the gap between germline ends came to 16 bases. Germline V CDR1 and CDR2: MDHEN, SYDVKM. In DNA, the CDR3 is TGTGCCAGCCGGGGGCCGGAGTTAGCTAACTATGGCTACACCTTC. Its translation is CASRGPELANYGYTF.

V is TRBV11-2 and J is TRBJ1-4; possibly TRBD1 for D (5 bases). Germline V gene sequence: CDR1 SGHAT, CDR2 FQNNGV. Trimming cost V 0 bases and J 2 bases, with 7 bases left between them. This CDR3 has 15 residues. Here the CDR3 reads CASSLDRGTNEKLFF. The DNA of the CDR3 is TGTGCCAGCAGCTTAGATCGGGGGACTAATGAAAAACTGTTTTTT.

The V call is TRBV4-2, the J call TRBJ1-2, with 7 positions matching TRBD1. V shed 2 bases, J shed 3 bases, and the junction held 15 bases outside the gene matches. CDR3 length: 18 residues. Germline V gene sequence: CDR1 LGHNA, CDR2 YNFKEQ. The CDR3 DNA is TGTGCCAGCAGCCAACCCCAGGGGGGGGACCCAAGAGACTATGGCTACACCTTC. Translation: CASSQPQGGDPRDYGYTF.

This clone came up once. The chain is built from TRBV7-8 and TRBJ2-6, with TRBD2 matching 10 bases. V was pared by 5 bases and J by 2 bases, with 12 bases of the junction left unmatched. The CDR3 totals 19 residues. Germline V gene lookup returns CDR1 SGHVS and CDR2 FQNEAQ. The CDR3 spells CASSPRGTSGNAGANVLTF. The CDR3 DNA reads TGTGCCAGCAGCCCCAGGGGAACTAGCGGGAATGCTGGGGCCAACGTCCTGACTTTC.

This clone was seen only a few times. V is TRBV29-1 and J is TRBJ1-1, with TRBD1 matching 7 bases. V gave up 7 bases and J gave up 0 bases; unmatched junction bases: 8. Germline CDR1 and CDR2: SQVTM and ANQGSEA. CDR3 size: 14 residues. CDR3: CSARQGSMNTEAFF. The CDR3 DNA reads as TGCAGCGCCCGACAGGGAAGCATGAACACTGAAGCTTTCTTT.

The V call is TRBV18, the J call TRBJ1-1; maybe TRBD1 (5 bases). Between the trimmed V and J ends, which lost 2 bases and 3 bases, there was a span of 19 bases. Germline-derived CDR1 and CDR2 are KGHSH and LQKENI. This CDR3 is built from 17 residues. CDR3 sequence reads: CASSPRAGLRGDTEAFF. The CDR3 nucleotides are TGTGCCAGCTCACCAAGGGCAGGGCTGCGGGGGGACACTGAAGCTTTCTTT.

The J gene is TRBJ2-2, the V gene TRBV29-1; 8 bases fit TRBD1. This CDR3 is built from 13 residues. Germline V CDR1 and CDR2: SQVTM, ANQGSEA. Losses at the gene ends were 6 bases for V and 7 bases for J; bases not matched to a gene: 7. The CDR3 bases are TGCAGCGTCGCACAGGGGGTAGGCGGGGAGCTGTTTTTT. Translation: CSVAQGVGGELFF.

This clone came up a few times. The chain has TRBV6-1 and TRBJ2-3; 7 positions match TRBD2. The CDR3 is made up of 12 amino acids. The V and J ends lost 8 bases and 9 bases, in that order; junction bases with no gene match: 8. Germline values: CDR1 MNHNS, CDR2 SASEGT. The CDR3 loop reads CASSFLAATQYF. The CDR3, as DNA: TGTGCCAGCTCGTTCCTAGCGGCCACGCAGTATTTT.

CDR3 sequence: CASSVQIYEQYF. The CDR3 nucleotides are TGTGCCAGCAGTGTACAGATCTATGAGCAGTACTTC. The rearrangement links TRBV6-1 to TRBJ2-7; D is ambiguous. The V end lost 4 bases, the J end lost 7 bases, and 11 bases lay between the germline ends. The V gene's germline CDR1 is MNHNS and CDR2 SASEGT. This CDR3 contains 12 residues.

The rearrangement joins TRBV5-6 to TRBJ1-1, with 9 bases matching TRBD1. The junction had 15 bases not matched to a gene; V was cut back by 1 base and J by 11 bases. The CDR3 is made up of 16 amino acids. Germline loops: CDR1 SGHDT, CDR2 YYEEEE. For the CDR3, the DNA is TGTGCCAGCAGCTTGAACGCCGGGACAGGGAGGAGAAGGGCTTTCTTT. It is translated as CASSLNAGTGRRRAFF.